These T cell receptor beta chains were read from a single sample in a study of T cell responses to AZD1222 COVID-19 vaccine. The method was immunoSEQ multiplex PCR; TCRdb's version includes in-frame clones alone and lacks a portion of them. Altogether 100,000 to 150,000 clones are present, around 94% being singletons, with the ten largest covering 6.6%. Sequences were derived from peripheral blood, sampled on day 0 of AZD1222 vaccination. The receptors shown here come from an adult in good health. CDR3s leave out the opening cysteine and the closing phenylalanine or tryptophan. Fields, in order: V gene, clone size, CDR3 protein. Size is stated for part of the rows, as once, few or many counts, or as a class when the clone is expanded.

>TRBV4-1|once
ASSGDFKETQY
>TRBV7-3|NA
ASSSLGFPNTEAF
>TRBV19|NA
ASRRQTGGVTEAF
>TRBV19|once
ASSSLLARFYSNQPQH
>TRBV5-1|NA
ASLQGPMNTEAF
>TRBV7-9|NA
ASSSPSYEQY
>TRBV2|NA
ASSALGGSRQPQH
>TRBV7-9|NA
ASSSRDSYEQY
>TRBV9|NA
ASSAQNTGELF
>TRBV28|NA
ASSSLGTEAF